The 25 T cell receptor beta chains reported below all come from one sample, sequenced in a study of shared clonotypes between healthy human individuals. The table came from immunoSEQ multiplex PCR; TCRdb's copy has only in-frame clones and leaves some out. The top ten clones hold 0.25% to 0.35% of a sample with hundreds of thousands of clones, roughly 98% of them seen once. Cells designated naive CD8 were CD45RO-negative and were positively selected for CCR7, with terminally differentiated effector memory CD45RA+ cells excluded. Input material: naive CD8+ T cells sorted from blood. The receptors here all came from a man aged 25 to 40 in good health.

This chain links TRBV27 with TRBJ2-7; no firm D call. CDR1 is MNHEY and CDR2 is SMNVEV in the germline V gene (reference sequence). V was trimmed by 5 bases and J by 0 bases, leaving 8 bases between them. The CDR3 is 13 amino acids. The CDR3 DNA reads TGTGCCAGCAGTACAACTTACTCCTACGAGCAGTACTTC. It codes for CASSTTYSYEQYF.

This chain joins TRBV4-1 and TRBJ2-7; D is tentatively TRBD1 or TRBD2 (5 bases each). The CDR3 is made up of 16 amino acids. V dropped 3 bases and J dropped 6 bases, with 21 bases sitting between them. Germline CDR1 reads MGHRA; CDR2 reads YSYEKL. In nucleotides, the CDR3 is TGCGCCAGCAGCCAGGCATCCGGGACCGAGACTTCCGAGCAGTACTTC. This codes for CASSQASGTETSEQYF.

The chain combines TRBV14 with TRBJ2-1; D is uncertain. V shed 4 bases and J shed 4 bases, with 11 bases lying between them. CDR3 length: 14 amino acids. Germline V CDR1 and CDR2: SGHDN, FVKESK. CDR3 amino acids: CASSPDETYNEQFF. CDR3 sequence (DNA): TGTGCCAGCAGCCCTGATGAGACATACAATGAGCAGTTCTTC.

The chain links TRBV13 to TRBJ1-1; D remains ambiguous. This CDR3 contains 13 residues. V shed 1 base and J shed 9 bases, with 12 bases lying between them. Per the germline V gene, CDR1 is PRHDT and CDR2 is FYEKMQ (reference sequence). Here the CDR3 reads CASSLEGSLQAFF. CDR3 bases: TGTGCCAGCAGCTTAGAGGGTAGCTTGCAAGCTTTCTTT.

The CDR3 loop reads CAFRRYYNEQFF. CDR3 nucleotide sequence: TGTGCCTTCCGCCGTTATTACAATGAGCAGTTCTTC. This chain connects TRBV2 to TRBJ2-1; D call uncertain. From germline, CDR1 is SNHLY and CDR2 FYNNEI. V was trimmed by 11 bases and J by 4 bases, leaving 12 bases between them. The CDR3 contains 12 residues.

In DNA, the CDR3 is TGTGCCAGCAGTGAAGTAGAGGGGCAGAACACTGAAGCTTTCTTT. Protein product: CASSEVEGQNTEAFF. The chain combines TRBV6-1 with TRBJ1-1, with D tentatively TRBD1 (5 bases). Deletions cut 1 base from V and 1 base from J, with 10 bases between. The CDR3 has 15 amino acids. The V gene's germline CDR1 is MNHNS and CDR2 SASEGT.

The chain combines TRBV6-6 with TRBJ1-1, with TRBD1 matching over 9 bases. The length of the CDR3 is 14 residues. Germline lookup yields CDR1 MNHNY and CDR2 SVGAGI (reference sequence). Unmatched junction bases numbered 5, after V lost 8 bases and J lost 1 base. CDR3 DNA: TGTGCCAGCTCGGGGGACAGGGCGAACACTGAAGCTTTCTTT. It is translated as CASSGDRANTEAFF.

The chain couples TRBV5-4 to TRBJ2-2; D gene unclear. Germline V CDR1 and CDR2: SGHNT, YYREEE (reference sequence). V was pared by 1 base and J by 1 base, with 8 bases between. There are 15 residues in the CDR3. CDR3 nucleotide sequence: TGTGCCAGCAGCTTGAGGGCAGGGAACACCGGGGAGCTGTTTTTT. Its protein is CASSLRAGNTGELFF.

The genes are TRBV29-1 and TRBJ2-1; TRBD2 aligns across 11 bases. V dropped 3 bases and J dropped 1; count of bases not matched to a gene: 5. The length of the CDR3 is 16 residues. Germline CDR1 is SQVTM and CDR2 is ANQGSEA. The CDR3 region has the DNA TGCAGCGTTGAGGGAGGACTAGCGGGTTCCTACAATGAGCAGTTCTTC. This gives the protein CSVEGGLAGSYNEQFF.

J is TRBJ1-1 and V is TRBV7-3; D perhaps matches TRBD1 (5 bases). The germline V gene encodes CDR1 SGHTA and CDR2 FQGTGA. CDR3 size: 18 residues. V was cut by 5 bases and J by 3 bases, with 25 bases left in between. The CDR3 sequence: CASSTTTRIGGRYTEAFF. The CDR3 DNA follows: TGTGCCAGCAGCACCACCACCCGAATTGGGGGTAGGTACACTGAAGCTTTCTTT. Combining the CDR3 with reference TRBV7-3 and TRBJ1-1 gives the whole variable domain GAGVSQTPSNKVTEKGKYVELRCDPISGHTALYWYRQSLGQGPEFLIYFQGTGAADDSGLPNDRFFAVRPEGSVSTLKIQRTERGDSAVYLCASSTTTRIGGRYTEAFFGQGTRLTVV.

The chain combines TRBV28 with TRBJ1-5, with D uncertain. Germline V lookup: CDR1 MDHEN, CDR2 SYDVKM. Trimming pared 4 bases from V and 4 bases from J, leaving 2 bases between. The CDR3 is 11 amino acids. CDR3 nucleotide sequence: TGTGCCAGCAGTTGGAATCAGCCCCAGCATTTT. Encoded protein: CASSWNQPQHF.

Here the CDR3 reads CATSRGRTGLVSYEQYF. The CDR3 nucleotides are TGTGCCACCAGCAGAGGACGGACAGGGCTAGTCTCCTACGAGCAGTACTTC. V usage is TRBV15 and J usage is TRBJ2-7; TRBD1 matches at 8 bases. The CDR3 is 17 amino acids. Germline loops: CDR1 LNHNV, CDR2 YYDKDF (reference sequence). V lost 1 base and J lost 0; bases outside the gene matches: 8.

The chain recombines TRBV27 with TRBJ2-1; 11 positions match TRBD2. Germline V CDR1 and CDR2: MNHEY, SMNVEV (reference sequence). Trimming cost V 5 bases and J 4 bases; bases outside gene matches: 7. This CDR3 spans 16 amino acids. The CDR3 sequence: CASSNTGTSGYNEQFF. The CDR3 DNA reads TGTGCCAGCAGTAATACCGGGACTAGCGGATACAATGAGCAGTTCTTC.

The chain has TRBV5-4 and TRBJ1-1; a possible D gene is TRBD1 (6 bases). CDR1 and CDR2 (germline): SGHNT, YYREEE (reference sequence). This CDR3 has 14 residues. V was shortened by 4 bases and J by 4 bases, with 14 bases between the two germline ends. The CDR3 nucleotides are TGTGCCAGCAGCCCGGGACAATCGAGCACTGAAGCTTTCTTT. Its translation: CASSPGQSSTEAFF.

Worth noting for this clone: This CDR3 is also generated by other DNA sequences in the sample. The chain carries TRBV29-1 and TRBJ2-1; D perhaps matches TRBD1 (5 bases). CDR1 and CDR2 (germline): SQVTM, ANQGSEA. This CDR3 region has 11 residues. The V gene lost 4 bases and the J gene lost 10 bases, with 11 bases spanning the gap. CDR3 DNA: TGCAGCGTTGGGGGCGGATACGAGCAGTTCTTC. It translates to CSVGGGYEQFF.

This chain links TRBV14 with TRBJ2-1, with D possibly TRBD2 on 5 matching bases. The germline V and J ends were trimmed by 0 bases and 9 bases, with 21 bases remaining between them. This CDR3 spans 17 amino acids. Per the germline V gene, CDR1 is SGHDN and CDR2 is FVKESK. The CDR3 loop is CASSQDKARAGLGEQFF. Written as DNA, the CDR3 is TGTGCCAGCAGCCAAGATAAGGCCCGGGCGGGCCTGGGTGAGCAGTTCTTC. Full variable domain (rest looked up from reference TRBV14 and TRBJ2-1): EAGVTQFPSHSVIEKGQTVTLRCDPISGHDNLYWYRRVMGKEIKFLLHFVKESKQDESGMPNNRFLAERTGGTYSTLKVQPAELEDSGVYFCASSQDKARAGLGEQFFGPGTRLTVL.

This chain connects TRBV10-2 to TRBJ2-7; tentatively, D is TRBD2 (6 bases). Per the germline V gene, CDR1 is WSHSY and CDR2 is SAAADI. Deletions cut 9 bases from V and 2 bases from J, with 11 bases between. The CDR3 has 12 residues. Here the CDR3 DNA reads TGCGCCAGTATGGGACTGGCCTACGAGCAGTACTTC. Amino acids: CASMGLAYEQYF.

The rearrangement uses TRBV5-1 and TRBJ2-5; no reliable D call. The CDR3 is made up of 14 amino acids. V gave up 0 bases and J gave up 1 base, with 7 bases separating them. Germline V gene sequence: CDR1 SGHRS, CDR2 YFSETQ. The CDR3 nucleotides read TGCGCCAGCAGCTTGGACAGATTCCAAGAGACCCAGTACTTC. It yields the protein CASSLDRFQETQYF.

V usage is TRBV5-6 and J usage is TRBJ2-3; maybe TRBD1 (5 bases). Germline V lookup: CDR1 SGHDT, CDR2 YYEEEE. The CDR3 has 14 amino acids. Trimming pared 6 bases from V and 7 bases from J, leaving 18 bases between. The CDR3 DNA reads TGTGCCAGCACCTGGGTAGGGGTTTTGAATACGCAGTATTTT. Protein sequence: CASTWVGVLNTQYF.

The chain couples TRBV6-5 to TRBJ2-3, with 9 bases fitting TRBD1. Trimming removed 2 bases from V and 3 bases from J; junction bases left unmatched: 0. The germline V gene has CDR1 MNHEY and CDR2 SVGAGI. CDR3 length equals 14 residues. The CDR3 spells CASSYGTGTDTQYF. CDR3 coding DNA: TGTGCCAGCAGTTACGGGACAGGGACAGATACGCAGTATTTT.

The DNA for the CDR3 is TGTGCCAGCTCACCACCGACCTGGACTAGTTATGAGCAGTTCTTC. Its translation is CASSPPTWTSYEQFF. The V gene is TRBV18, the J gene TRBJ2-1, with 7 bases aligning to TRBD2. The CDR3 consists of 15 residues. Germline trimming cut 0 bases from V and 8 bases from J; bases unmatched to any gene: 7. CDR1 and CDR2 (germline): KGHSH, LQKENI.

The CDR3 DNA follows: TGTGCCAGCAGTTCGCCGCCCCGAGTACCCAATGAGCAGTTCTTC. Amino acid sequence: CASSSPPRVPNEQFF. The chain is built from TRBV28 and TRBJ2-1; D remains unclear. Germline CDR1 reads MDHEN; CDR2 reads SYDVKM. Trimming removed 4 bases from V and 6 bases from J, with 16 bases in between. The CDR3 consists of 15 residues.

This clone was seen only once. The gene calls are TRBV7-9 and TRBJ2-7; D gene unclear. Germline-derived CDR1 and CDR2 are SEHNR and FQNEAQ (reference sequence). There are 14 residues in the CDR3. Between the trimmed V and J ends, which lost 5 bases and 1 base, there was a span of 12 bases. The CDR3 loop reads CASSPPLGSYEQYF. CDR3 coding DNA: TGTGCCAGCAGCCCCCCATTGGGGTCCTACGAGCAGTACTTC.

This chain links TRBV4-1 with TRBJ1-5; D is ambiguous. Trimming removed 1 base from V and 0 bases from J, with 13 bases in between. This CDR3 has 17 amino acids. Germline V gives CDR1 MGHRA, CDR2 YSYEKL. CDR3 nucleotide sequence: TGCGCCAGCAGCCAAGGTGACGGCGGGGTTAGCAATCAGCCCCAGCATTTT. This codes for CASSQGDGGVSNQPQHF.

The chain links TRBV2 to TRBJ2-1; 9 bases are shared with TRBD2. This CDR3 region has 15 residues. Germline CDR1 reads SNHLY; CDR2 reads FYNNEI. V shed 8 bases and J 4 bases; nucleotides not matched to a gene: 9. CDR3 in amino acids: CASPTAGGSYNEQFF. The CDR3 nucleotides are TGTGCCAGCCCTACAGCGGGAGGCAGTTACAATGAGCAGTTCTTC.